Sequencing of this TCR beta chain was carried out in a study of blood T cell repertoires in COVID-19. Study details: The analysed material was cDNA or gDNA that came from T cells, B-cell-depleted T cells, or PBMCs.

As for this clone: Other DNA sequences in this specimen translate into the identical CDR3.

Method: immunoSEQ multiplex PCR; TCRdb's copy keeps in-frame clones and lacks some. This table holds about 300,000 clones, 80% to 90% found once. The CDR3 is 15 amino acids. Germline CDR1 and CDR2: SGHRS and YFSETQ. The germline V and J ends were trimmed by 2 bases and 0 bases, with 9 bases remaining between them. The TCR comes from a woman between 45 and 65 years old with acute or convalescent COVID-19. The V gene is TRBV5-1, the J gene TRBJ1-3; D not certain. Sample: peripheral blood. CDR3 in amino acids: CASSLSGSSGNTIYF. The DNA of the CDR3 is TGCGCCAGCAGCTTATCGGGGAGCTCTGGAAACACCATATATTTT.